The clone carrying this TCR beta chain was observed a handful of times. Its specificity is not known. Nobody among the patients had been given any treatment before thyroid surgery. This entry comes from a study of metastatic and nonmetastatic thyroid tumors. Study information: Both malignant and benign thyroid patients supplied peripheral blood and tumor or nodule tissue samples, across which the repertoires of these patients were then compared. Study-wide results and caveats: Malignant tumors reportedly showed significantly higher TCR beta diversity than benign nodules in both blood and tumor.

V shed 6 bases, J shed 8 bases, and the junction held 15 bases outside the gene matches. This CDR3 spans 16 amino acids. CDR1 and CDR2 (germline): MNHNS, SASEGT. Per the original methods: CDR3 was compared across clinicopathological groups, and the resulting differences were used to build a distant-metastasis classifier for papillary thyroid cancer. TCRdb reassembled clones from the PCR reads with MiXCR. None of the V and J calls come from the authors' own analysis; TCRdb made them. The data hold roughly 58,000 clones, with roughly 4.1% observed a single time. The clonotype comes from a female donor with papillary thyroid cancer or a benign thyroid nodule (not recorded which). Some clones in this sample may be carry-over from other donors' samples. Sequencing was done on a sample of blood. This sequence joins TRBV6-1 and TRBJ1-2, with TRBD1 matching over 10 bases. The DNA of the CDR3 is TGTGCCAGCAGCCAAACCCGGACAGGGGGAACGTTAGGCTACACCTTC. Translating it yields CASSQTRTGGTLGYTF.